The text below deals with one T cell receptor (beta chain). Its specificity is unknown. This CDR3 has 18 residues. The sample comes from a study of cytomegalovirus exposure and HLA in healthy donors. Study-level background: The study's early data release held some 85 million unique TCRs from HLA-typed donors. Findings and limits, study-wide: In a later analysis, HLA-associated beta chains showed higher expansion and lower generation probabilities than comparable chains. Most likely, a cluster of highly shared sequence variants arose as a sequencing artifact.

60 Vbeta and 13 Jbeta primers were used in PCR. As originally analysed: An analysis performed later counted roughly 80 million unique TCR beta chains (roughly 11 million of them shared). Repertoires were generated with immunoSEQ multiplex PCR, while TCRdb's copy carries only in-frame clones and drops some. The D gene and trimming were derived from the DNA, and the V and J assignments and clone size from that table. The profile shows roughly 110,000 clones, 65% to 75% of them singletons. The sample consisted of PBMCs. The chain employs TRBV21-1 and TRBJ2-2; the D call TRBD1 from the table was never checked on the DNA. TRBV21-1 is given as a pseudogene. The TCR originated in a man aged 30-40 years in good health and CMV-seropositive. CDR3 sequence: CASSKTSKGTENTGELFF. The CDR3 nucleotides are TGTGCCAGCAGCAAAACCTCTAAAGGGACAGAAAACACCGGGGAGCTGTTTTTT.